The sequence of this T cell receptor beta chain was determined in a study of regulatory T cells in long-lasting Graves disease. Study background: Patients newly diagnosed with Graves' had been on antithyroid drugs for under 3 months.

CDR1 and CDR2 from the germline V gene are LNHDA and SQIVND (reference sequence). The CDR3 consists of 17 residues. Trimming at V came to 8 bases and at J to 2 bases, leaving 15 bases not matched to a gene. Building the TCR beta libraries relied on iRepertoire HTBI primers, and CDR3 regions underwent Arm-PCR. TCRdb fed the multiplex PCR reads into MiXCR, producing one record per CDR3 protein. The data contain 400,000 to 500,000 distinct CDR3 sequences, roughly 17% of them singletons. The time point here: newly diagnosed GD, antithyroid drugs for less than 3 months. The TCR library was prepared using RNA isolated from PBMCs. American Thyroid Association guidelines defined how Graves' disease was diagnosed. This same sample was also part of a study on T cells in Graves' hyperthyroidism and ophthalmopathy.

The receptor comes from a woman between 18 and 29 years old with Graves disease. The V and J genes are TRBV19 and TRBJ2-7, with TRBD1 matching 10 bases. The sample here was peripheral blood mononuclear cells (PBMCs), taken at new diagnosis, from a patient treated with antithyroid drugs. The chain's CDR3 is CASPTGQGKKFAYEQYF. DNA for the CDR3: TGTGCCAGTCCTACGGGACAGGGGAAAAAATTCGCCTACGAGCAGTACTTC.